This entry is about one T cell receptor (beta chain). Time point in this sample: week 3, after first cycle of checkpoint inhibitor. Disease control meant complete response, partial response or stable disease at 12 weeks. No patient had earlier systemic cancer treatment, concurrent immunosuppressants, or another active cancer. This entry belongs to a study of blood T cell dynamics during melanoma immunotherapy. About the study: Metastatic melanoma patients received first-line pembrolizumab or nivolumab plus ipilimumab.

The CDR3 consists of 15 residues. Trimming stripped 2 bases from V and 6 bases from J, with 16 bases between. CDR1 and CDR2 (germline): MNHNY, SVGAGI (reference sequence). The table came from immunoSEQ multiplex PCR; TCRdb's copy has only in-frame clones and leaves some out. This sample has roughly 12,000 clones; 84% occur once, and the top ten carry roughly 15%. V is TRBV6-6 and J is TRBJ2-5; D may be TRBD1 or TRBD2 (7 bases each). The sample consisted of blood, taken from a patient treated with checkpoint blockade. This receptor was obtained from a human donor with melanoma. The CDR3 loop is CASSYEAGRGQTQYF. The CDR3 region has the DNA TGTGCCAGCAGTTACGAGGCAGGGAGGGGGCAGACCCAGTACTTC.